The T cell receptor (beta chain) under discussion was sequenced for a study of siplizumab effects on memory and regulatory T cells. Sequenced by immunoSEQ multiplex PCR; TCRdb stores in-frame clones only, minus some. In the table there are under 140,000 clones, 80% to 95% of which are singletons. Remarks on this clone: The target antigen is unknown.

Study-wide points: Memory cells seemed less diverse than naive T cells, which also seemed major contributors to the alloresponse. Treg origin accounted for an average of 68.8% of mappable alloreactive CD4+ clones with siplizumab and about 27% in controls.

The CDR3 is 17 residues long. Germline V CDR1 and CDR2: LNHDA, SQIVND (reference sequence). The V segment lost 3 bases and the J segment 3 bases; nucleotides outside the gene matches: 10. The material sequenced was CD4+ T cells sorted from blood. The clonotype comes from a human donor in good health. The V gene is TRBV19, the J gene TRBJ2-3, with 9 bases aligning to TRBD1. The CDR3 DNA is TGTGCCAGTAGTATGACCGGGACAGGGTTGGGAACAGATACGCAGTATTTT. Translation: CASSMTGTGLGTDTQYF.